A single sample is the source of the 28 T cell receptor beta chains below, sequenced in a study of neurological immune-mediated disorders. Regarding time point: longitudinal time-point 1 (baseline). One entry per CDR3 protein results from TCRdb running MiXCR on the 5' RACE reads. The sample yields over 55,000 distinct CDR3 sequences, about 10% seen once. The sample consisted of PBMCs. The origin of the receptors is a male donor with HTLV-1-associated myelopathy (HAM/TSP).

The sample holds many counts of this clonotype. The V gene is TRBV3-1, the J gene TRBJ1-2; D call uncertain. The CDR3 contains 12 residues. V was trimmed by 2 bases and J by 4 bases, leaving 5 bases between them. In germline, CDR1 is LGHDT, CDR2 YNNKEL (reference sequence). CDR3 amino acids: CASSQWGYGYTF. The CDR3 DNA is TGTGCCAGCAGCCAATGGGGCTATGGCTACACCTTC.

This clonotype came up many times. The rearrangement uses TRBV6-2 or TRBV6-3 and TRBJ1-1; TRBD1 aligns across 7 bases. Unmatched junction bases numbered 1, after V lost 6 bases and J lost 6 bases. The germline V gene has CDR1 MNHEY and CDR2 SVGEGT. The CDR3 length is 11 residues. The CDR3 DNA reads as TGTGCCAGCAGCAGGGGGTCTGAAGCTTTCTTT. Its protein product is CASSRGSEAFF.

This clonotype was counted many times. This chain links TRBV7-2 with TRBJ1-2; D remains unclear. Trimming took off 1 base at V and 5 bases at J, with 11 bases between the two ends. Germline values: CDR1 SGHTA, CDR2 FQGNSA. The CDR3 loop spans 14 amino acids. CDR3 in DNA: TGTGCCAGCAGCTTAGGCCCGGGTTCTTATGGCTACACCTTC. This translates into CASSLGPGSYGYTF.

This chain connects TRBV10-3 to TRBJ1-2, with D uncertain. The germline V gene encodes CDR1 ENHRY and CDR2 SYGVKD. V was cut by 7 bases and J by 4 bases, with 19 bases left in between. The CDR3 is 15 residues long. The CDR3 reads CAITPRAHDPYGYTF. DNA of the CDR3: TGTGCCATCACCCCCCGAGCTCATGATCCCTATGGCTACACCTTC.

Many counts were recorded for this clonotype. For the CDR3, the DNA is TGTGCCATCGAGGACAGGGGGAATGGCTACACCTTC. Its protein is CAIEDRGNGYTF. The chain recombines TRBV28 with TRBJ1-2; TRBD1 matches at 10 bases. Per germline, CDR1 MDHEN and CDR2 SYDVKM. The V gene end was trimmed by 10 bases and the J gene end by 6 bases; junction bases not matched to a gene: 5. The CDR3 covers 12 residues.

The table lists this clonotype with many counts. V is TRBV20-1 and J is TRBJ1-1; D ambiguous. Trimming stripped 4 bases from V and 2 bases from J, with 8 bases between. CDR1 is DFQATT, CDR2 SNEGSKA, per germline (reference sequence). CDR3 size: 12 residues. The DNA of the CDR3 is TGCAGTGCTACCCTCCAAAACACTGAAGCTTTCTTT. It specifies CSATLQNTEAFF.

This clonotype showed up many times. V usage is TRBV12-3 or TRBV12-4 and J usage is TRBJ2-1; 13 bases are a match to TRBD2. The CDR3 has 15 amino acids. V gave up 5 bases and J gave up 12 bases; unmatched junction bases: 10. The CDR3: CASSTSGGAPRWQFF. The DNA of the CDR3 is TGTGCCAGCAGTACTAGCGGGGGGGCCCCCCGATGGCAGTTCTTC.

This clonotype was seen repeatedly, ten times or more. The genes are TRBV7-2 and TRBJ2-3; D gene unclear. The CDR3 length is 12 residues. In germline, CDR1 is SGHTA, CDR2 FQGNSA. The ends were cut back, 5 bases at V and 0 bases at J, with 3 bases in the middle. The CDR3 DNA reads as TGTGCCAGCAGCGGAAGCACAGATACGCAGTATTTT. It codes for CASSGSTDTQYF.

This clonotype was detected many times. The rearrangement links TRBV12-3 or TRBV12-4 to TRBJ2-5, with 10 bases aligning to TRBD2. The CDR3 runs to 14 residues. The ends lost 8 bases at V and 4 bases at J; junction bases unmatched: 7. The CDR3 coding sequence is TGTGCCAGCGGTCTAGCGGGGGTAGTAGAGACCCAGTACTTC. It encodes CASGLAGVVETQYF.

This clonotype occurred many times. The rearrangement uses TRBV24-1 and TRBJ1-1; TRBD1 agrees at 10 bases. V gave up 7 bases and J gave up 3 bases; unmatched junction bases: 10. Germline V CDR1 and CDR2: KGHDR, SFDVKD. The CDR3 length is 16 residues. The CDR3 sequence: CATRRQGAEGDTEAFF. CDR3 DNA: TGTGCCACCAGAAGACAGGGGGCAGAAGGGGACACTGAAGCTTTCTTT.

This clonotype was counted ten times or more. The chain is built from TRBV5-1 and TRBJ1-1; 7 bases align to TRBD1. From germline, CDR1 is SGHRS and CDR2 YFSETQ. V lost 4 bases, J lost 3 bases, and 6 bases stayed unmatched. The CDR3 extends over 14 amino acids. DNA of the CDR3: TGCGCCAGCAGCCGGAGGACAGGAGACACTGAAGCTTTCTTT. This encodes CASSRRTGDTEAFF.

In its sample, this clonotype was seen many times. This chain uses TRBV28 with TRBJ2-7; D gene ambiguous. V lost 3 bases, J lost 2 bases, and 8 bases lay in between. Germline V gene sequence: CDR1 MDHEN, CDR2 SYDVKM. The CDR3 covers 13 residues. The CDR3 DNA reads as TGTGCCAGCAGTTTTGAAGTCCCCTACGAGCAGTACTTC. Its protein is CASSFEVPYEQYF.

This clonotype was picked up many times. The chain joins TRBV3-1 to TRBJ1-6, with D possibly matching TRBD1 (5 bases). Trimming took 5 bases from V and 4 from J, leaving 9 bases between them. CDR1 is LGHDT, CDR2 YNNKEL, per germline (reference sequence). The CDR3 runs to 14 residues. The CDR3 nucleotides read TGTGCCAGCAGCTGGGACGGATATAATTCACCCCTCCACTTT. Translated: CASSWDGYNSPLHF.

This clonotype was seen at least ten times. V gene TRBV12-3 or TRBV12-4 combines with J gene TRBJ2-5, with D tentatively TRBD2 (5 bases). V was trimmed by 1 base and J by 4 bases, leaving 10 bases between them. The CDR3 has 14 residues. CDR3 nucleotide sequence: TGTGCCAGCAGTTTAGAGGCGGGTGCAGAGACCCAGTACTTC. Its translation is CASSLEAGAETQYF.

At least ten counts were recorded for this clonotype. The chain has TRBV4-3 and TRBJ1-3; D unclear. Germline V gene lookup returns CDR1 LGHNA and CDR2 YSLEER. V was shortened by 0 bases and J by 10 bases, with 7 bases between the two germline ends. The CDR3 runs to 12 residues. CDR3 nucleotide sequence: TGCGCCAGCAGCCAAGAAGGAGGAACCATATATTTT. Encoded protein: CASSQEGGTIYF.

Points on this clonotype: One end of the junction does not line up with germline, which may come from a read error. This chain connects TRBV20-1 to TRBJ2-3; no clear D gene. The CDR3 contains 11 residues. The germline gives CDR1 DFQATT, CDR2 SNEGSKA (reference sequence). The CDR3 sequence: CSSYPSHTQSF. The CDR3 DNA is TGCAGTTCCTACCCATCTCATACGCAGTCTTTT.

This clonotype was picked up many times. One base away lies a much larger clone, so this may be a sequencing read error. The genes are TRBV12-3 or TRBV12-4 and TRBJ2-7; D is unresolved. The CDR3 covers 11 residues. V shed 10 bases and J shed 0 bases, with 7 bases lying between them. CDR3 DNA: TGTGCCAACTCAAGCTCCTACGAGCAGTACTTC. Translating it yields CANSSSYEQYF.

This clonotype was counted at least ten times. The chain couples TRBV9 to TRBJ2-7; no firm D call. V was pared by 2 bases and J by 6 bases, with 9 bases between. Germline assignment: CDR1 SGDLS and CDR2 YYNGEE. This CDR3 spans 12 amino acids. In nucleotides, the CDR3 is TGTGCCAGCAGCGTTGGGCACTCCGAGCAGTACTTC. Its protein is CASSVGHSEQYF. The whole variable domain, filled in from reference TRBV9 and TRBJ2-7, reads DSGVTQTPKHLITATGQRVTLRCSPRSGDLSVYWYQQSLDQGLQFLIQYYNGEERAKGNILERFSAQQFPDLHSELNLSSLELGDSALYFCASSVGHSEQYFGPGTRLTVT.

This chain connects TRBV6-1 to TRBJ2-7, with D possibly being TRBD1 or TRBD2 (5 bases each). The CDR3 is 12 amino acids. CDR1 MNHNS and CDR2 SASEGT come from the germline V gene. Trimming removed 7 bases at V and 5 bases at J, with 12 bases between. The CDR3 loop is CASTSRGNEQYF. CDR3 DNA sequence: TGTGCCAGCACCTCCCGGGGCAACGAGCAGTACTTC.

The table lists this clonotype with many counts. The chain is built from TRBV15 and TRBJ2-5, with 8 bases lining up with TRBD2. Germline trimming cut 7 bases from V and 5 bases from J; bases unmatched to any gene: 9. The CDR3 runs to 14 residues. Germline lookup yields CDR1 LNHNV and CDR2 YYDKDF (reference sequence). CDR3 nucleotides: TGTGCCACCACACGGGGGGGAGAGGTGGAGACCCAGTACTTC. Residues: CATTRGGEVETQYF.

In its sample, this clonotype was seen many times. Written as DNA, the CDR3 is TGCGCCAGCAGCTGGAGGACCCGCACAGATACGCAGTATTTT. Residues: CASSWRTRTDTQYF. V is TRBV5-1 and J is TRBJ2-3; D is possibly TRBD2 (5 bases). Trimming cost V 3 bases and J 1 base, with 9 bases left between them. Per germline, CDR1 SGHRS and CDR2 YFSETQ. This CDR3 has 14 residues.

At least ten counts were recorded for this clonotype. The CDR3 DNA sequence: TGCGCCAGCAGCTTGAACGGTGACGGGGAGCTGTTTTTT. Translating it yields CASSLNGDGELFF. V is TRBV5-1 and J is TRBJ2-2; the D is unclear. Germline V gene data show CDR1 as SGHRS and CDR2 as YFSETQ. Trimming removed 1 base from V and 7 bases from J, with 8 bases in between. This CDR3 region has 13 residues.

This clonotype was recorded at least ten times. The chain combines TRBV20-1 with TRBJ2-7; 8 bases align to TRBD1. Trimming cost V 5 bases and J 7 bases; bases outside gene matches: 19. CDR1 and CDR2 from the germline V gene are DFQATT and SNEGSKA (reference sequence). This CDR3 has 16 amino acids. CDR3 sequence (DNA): TGCAGTGCTCCACCCGCAGGGGGCCGACGTCATGGGGAGCAGTACTTC. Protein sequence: CSAPPAGGRRHGEQYF.

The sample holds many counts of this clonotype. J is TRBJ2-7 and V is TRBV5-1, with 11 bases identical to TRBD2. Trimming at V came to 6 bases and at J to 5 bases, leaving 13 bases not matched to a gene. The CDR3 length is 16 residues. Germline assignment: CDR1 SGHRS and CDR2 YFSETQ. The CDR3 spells CASTRGPSGGTDEQYF. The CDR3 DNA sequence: TGCGCCAGCACTCGGGGGCCTAGCGGGGGGACCGACGAGCAGTACTTC.

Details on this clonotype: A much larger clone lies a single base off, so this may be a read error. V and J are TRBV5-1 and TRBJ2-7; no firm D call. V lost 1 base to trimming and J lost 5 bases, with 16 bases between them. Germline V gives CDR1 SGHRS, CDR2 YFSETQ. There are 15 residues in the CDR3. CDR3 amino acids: CASSLRSVGSHEQYF. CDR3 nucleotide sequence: TGCGCCAGCAGCTTGCGGTCAGTGGGATCCCACGAGCAGTACTTC.

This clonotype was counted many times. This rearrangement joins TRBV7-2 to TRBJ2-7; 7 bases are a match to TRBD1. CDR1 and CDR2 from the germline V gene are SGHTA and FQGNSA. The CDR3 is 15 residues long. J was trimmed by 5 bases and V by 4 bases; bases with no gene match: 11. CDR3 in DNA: TGTGCCAGCAGCTCCCTTAGGCACAGGGGCAACGAGCAGTACTTC. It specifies CASSSLRHRGNEQYF.

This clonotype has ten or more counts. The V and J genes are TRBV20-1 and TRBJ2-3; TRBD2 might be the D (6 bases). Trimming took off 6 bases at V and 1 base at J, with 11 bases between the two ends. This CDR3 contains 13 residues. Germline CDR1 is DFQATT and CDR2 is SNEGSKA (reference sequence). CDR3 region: CSASTGGTDTQYF. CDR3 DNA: TGCAGTGCCTCGACGGGGGGCACAGATACGCAGTATTTT.

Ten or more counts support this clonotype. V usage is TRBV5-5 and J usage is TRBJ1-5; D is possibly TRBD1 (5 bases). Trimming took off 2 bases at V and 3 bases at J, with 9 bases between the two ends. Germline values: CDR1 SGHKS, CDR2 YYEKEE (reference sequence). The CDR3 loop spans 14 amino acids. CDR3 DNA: TGTGCCAGCAGCTTTCGACAGTTCAATCAGCCCCAGCATTTT. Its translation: CASSFRQFNQPQHF.